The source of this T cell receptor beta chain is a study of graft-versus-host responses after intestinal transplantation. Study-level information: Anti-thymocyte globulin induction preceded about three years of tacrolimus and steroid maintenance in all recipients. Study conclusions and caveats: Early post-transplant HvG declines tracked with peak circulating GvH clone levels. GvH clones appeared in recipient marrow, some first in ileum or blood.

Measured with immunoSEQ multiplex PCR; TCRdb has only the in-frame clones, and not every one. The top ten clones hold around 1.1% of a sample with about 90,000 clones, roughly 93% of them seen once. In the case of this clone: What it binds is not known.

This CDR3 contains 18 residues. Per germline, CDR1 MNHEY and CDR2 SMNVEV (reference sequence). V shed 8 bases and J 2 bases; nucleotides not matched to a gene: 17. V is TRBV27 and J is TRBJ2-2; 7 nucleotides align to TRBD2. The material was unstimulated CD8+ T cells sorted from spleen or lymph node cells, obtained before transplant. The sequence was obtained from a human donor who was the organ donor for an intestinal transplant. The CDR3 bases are TGTGCCAGCTCACAGCTGGGAATGCTAGCGGTTAACACCGGGGAGCTGTTTTTT. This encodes CASSQLGMLAVNTGELFF.